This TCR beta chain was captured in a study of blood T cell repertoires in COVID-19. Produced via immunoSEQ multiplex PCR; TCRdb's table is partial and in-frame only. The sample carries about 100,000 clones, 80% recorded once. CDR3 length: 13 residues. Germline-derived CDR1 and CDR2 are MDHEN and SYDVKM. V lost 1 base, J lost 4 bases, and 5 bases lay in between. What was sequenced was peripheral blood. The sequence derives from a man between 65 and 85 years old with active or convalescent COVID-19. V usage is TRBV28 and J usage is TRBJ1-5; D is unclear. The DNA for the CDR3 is TGTGCCAGCAGTTTATATCGTAATCAGCCCCAGCATTTT. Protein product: CASSLYRNQPQHF.